These 27 T cell receptor beta chains were sequenced from one sample in a study of Tregs in tolerant kidney transplant recipients. Some clones are missing from TCRdb's copy, which holds only in-frame ones; the method was immunoSEQ multiplex PCR. The sample includes some 110,000 clones, roughly 92% of them seen just once. Material: CD4+ T cells from blood. The receptors come from a human donor in good health.

The table lists this clone with a count of one. The rearrangement links TRBV9 to TRBJ1-3, with a tentative D call TRBD1 (5 bases). Germline V gives CDR1 SGDLS, CDR2 YYNGEE. This CDR3 comprises 14 residues. Trimming left V 7 bases short and J 1 base short, with 12 bases between. CDR3 DNA sequence: TGTGCCAGCGGCCGGGGGGGTTCTGGAAACACCATATATTTT. It yields the protein CASGRGGSGNTIYF.

V usage is TRBV6-5 and J usage is TRBJ2-5; 7 nucleotides line up with TRBD1. Germline V CDR1 and CDR2: MNHEY, SVGAGI. V shed 0 bases, J shed 4 bases, and the junction held 5 bases outside the gene matches. There are 15 residues in the CDR3. This CDR3 is CASSYSNRGRETQYF. The DNA for the CDR3 is TGTGCCAGCAGTTACTCAAACAGGGGACGAGAGACCCAGTACTTC.

The rearrangement uses TRBV1 and TRBJ2-2; the table's TRBD2 call for D was not verified on the DNA. TRBV1 is flagged as a pseudogene. The CDR3 has 16 amino acids. The CDR3 protein is CTSSQILSGATGELFF. Here the CDR3 DNA reads TGCACCAGCAGCCAAATACTTAGCGGGGCCACCGGGGAGCTGTTTTTT.

The chain is built from TRBV7-6 and TRBJ1-1; D possibly corresponds to TRBD1 (5 bases). V gave up 3 bases and J gave up 4 bases, with 12 bases separating them. Germline V gene sequence: CDR1 SGHVS, CDR2 FNYEAQ. The CDR3 spans 14 residues. CDR3 loop: CASSFGRGSTEAFF. CDR3 DNA: TGTGCCAGCAGCTTCGGGCGGGGGAGCACTGAAGCTTTCTTT.

In its sample, this clone was seen once. The CDR3 nucleotides read TGCGCCAGCAGCCTACTGCTGAATACAGGGGGCTACACCTTC. Translating gives CASSLLLNTGGYTF. The J gene is TRBJ1-2, the V gene TRBV4-1, with D possibly TRBD1 on 6 matching bases. Germline values: CDR1 MGHRA, CDR2 YSYEKL. The V end lost 4 bases, the J end lost 8 bases, and 17 bases lay between the germline ends. This CDR3 comprises 14 residues.

The J gene is TRBJ2-2, the V gene TRBV27, with D perhaps matching TRBD1 (6 bases). The CDR3 has 15 amino acids. V dropped 6 bases and J dropped 6 bases, with 17 bases sitting between them. CDR1 is MNHEY and CDR2 is SMNVEV in the germline V gene (reference sequence). CDR3 loop: CASRYTAGVAGELFF. The CDR3 DNA sequence: TGTGCCAGCAGGTACACAGCAGGGGTGGCCGGGGAGCTGTTTTTT.

V is TRBV10-3 and J is TRBJ2-3; 7 bases are a match to TRBD2. This CDR3 has 14 residues. The J segment lost 0 bases and the V segment lost 4 bases, leaving 1 base of the junction unmatched. Germline loops: CDR1 ENHRY, CDR2 SYGVKD. CDR3 loop: CAISGGRSTDTQYF. CDR3 coding DNA: TGTGCCATCAGTGGCGGGAGAAGCACAGATACGCAGTATTTT.

The chain employs TRBV10-3 and TRBJ1-2; perhaps TRBD1 as D (5 bases). Germline V gene data show CDR1 as ENHRY and CDR2 as SYGVKD. Trimming removed 4 bases from V and 6 bases from J, with 24 bases in between. The CDR3 is made up of 17 amino acids. The DNA of the CDR3 is TGTGCCATCAGTGCCCGGGGCCGTATGAGGGTTGAGGATGGCTACACCTTC. This codes for CAISARGRMRVEDGYTF.

This chain links TRBV10-3 with TRBJ2-2; the D gene could be TRBD1 or TRBD2 (5 bases each). The germline CDR1 and CDR2 sequences are ENHRY and SYGVKD. V was pared by 7 bases and J by 0 bases, with 12 bases between. The length of the CDR3 is 15 residues. The CDR3 DNA sequence: TGTGCCATCACAAGAGGGGATACGAACACCGGGGAGCTGTTTTTT. The encoded protein is CAITRGDTNTGELFF.

J is TRBJ1-4 and V is TRBV7-9; TRBD1 aligns across 8 bases. This CDR3 has 15 residues. The germline V gene has CDR1 SEHNR and CDR2 FQNEAQ (reference sequence). The V gene end was trimmed by 4 bases and the J gene end by 0 bases; junction bases not matched to a gene: 1. The CDR3: CASSSGGSTNEKLFF. Written as DNA, the CDR3 is TGTGCCAGCAGCTCAGGGGGCTCAACTAATGAAAAACTGTTTTTT.

This clone showed up just a few times. This rearrangement joins TRBV7-2 to TRBJ1-2, with no clear D. The V and J ends lost 5 bases and 6 bases respectively, with 13 bases between them. This CDR3 spans 13 amino acids. Germline V lookup: CDR1 SGHTA, CDR2 FQGNSA. This CDR3 is CASSLNRGHGYTF. DNA of the CDR3: TGTGCCAGCAGCCTGAACAGAGGCCATGGCTACACCTTC.

This chain uses TRBV11-2 with TRBJ2-5, with 15 bases identical to TRBD2. The CDR3 contains 17 residues. Germline V gene lookup returns CDR1 SGHAT and CDR2 FQNNGV. The junction had 7 bases not matched to a gene; V was cut back by 4 bases and J by 4 bases. The CDR3 here is CASSYQRTSGGGETQYF. The CDR3 DNA sequence: TGTGCCAGCAGCTATCAGCGGACTAGCGGGGGGGGAGAGACCCAGTACTTC.

The rearrangement joins TRBV19 to TRBJ2-3, with D perhaps matching TRBD1 (6 bases). CDR1 is LNHDA, CDR2 SQIVND, per germline (reference sequence). The CDR3 is made up of 14 amino acids. Trimming took off 3 bases at V and 1 base at J, with 8 bases between the two ends. CDR3 bases: TGTGCCAGTAGTATGGGACAAGGCACAGATACGCAGTATTTT. Amino acids: CASSMGQGTDTQYF.

This clone showed up just once. The chain links TRBV13 to TRBJ2-3; D is ambiguous. V was cut by 5 bases and J by 3 bases, with 12 bases left in between. CDR3 length: 14 amino acids. Germline loops: CDR1 PRHDT, CDR2 FYEKMQ (reference sequence). The CDR3: CASSPRPGTDTQYF. In nucleotides, the CDR3 is TGTGCCAGCAGCCCTCGTCCGGGTACAGATACGCAGTATTTT.

The chain recombines TRBV5-1 with TRBJ2-2; D not certain. Germline lookup yields CDR1 SGHRS and CDR2 YFSETQ. Deletions cut 6 bases from V and 5 bases from J, with 14 bases between. The CDR3 has 14 amino acids. The CDR3 loop reads CASTRTVETGELFF. The CDR3 DNA reads as TGCGCCAGCACCAGGACGGTTGAGACCGGGGAGCTGTTTTTT.

The CDR3 is CAWSYQSYEQYF. As DNA, the CDR3 is TGTGCCTGGAGTTATCAGTCCTACGAGCAGTACTTC. This rearrangement joins TRBV30 to TRBJ2-7; no clear D gene. The germline CDR1 and CDR2 sequences are GTSNPN and SVGIG (reference sequence). Between the trimmed V and J ends, which lost 2 bases and 1 base, there was a span of 6 bases. The CDR3 has 12 amino acids.

The V call is TRBV27, the J call TRBJ2-7; 9 nucleotides agree with TRBD1. V lost 4 bases and J lost 5; bases outside the gene matches: 9. The CDR3 consists of 15 residues. CDR1 is MNHEY and CDR2 is SMNVEV in the germline V gene (reference sequence). The CDR3 sequence: CASSSTGTGSHEQYF. The CDR3 bases are TGTGCCAGCAGTTCCACCGGGACAGGGTCCCACGAGCAGTACTTC.

The J gene is TRBJ2-4, the V gene TRBV9; D could derive from TRBD1 or TRBD2 (5 bases each). Germline loops: CDR1 SGDLS, CDR2 YYNGEE. This CDR3 region has 15 residues. Trimming removed 2 bases at V and 9 bases at J, with 18 bases between. CDR3: CASSVLPGPRGIQYF. In nucleotides, the CDR3 is TGTGCCAGCAGCGTTCTCCCGGGGCCGAGGGGCATTCAGTACTTC. Together with reference TRBV9 and TRBJ2-4, the CDR3 gives the full variable domain: DSGVTQTPKHLITATGQRVTLRCSPRSGDLSVYWYQQSLDQGLQFLIQYYNGEERAKGNILERFSAQQFPDLHSELNLSSLELGDSALYFCASSVLPGPRGIQYFGAGTRLSVL.

As DNA, the CDR3 is TGTGCCATCAGTGAGTCTGGTTCACCCCTCCACTTT. Translated: CAISESGSPLHF. This chain links TRBV10-3 with TRBJ1-6, with no clear D. The germline V gene has CDR1 ENHRY and CDR2 SYGVKD. Trimming took 0 bases from V and 9 from J, leaving 3 bases between them. The CDR3 extends over 12 amino acids.

This chain links TRBV7-2 with TRBJ1-6; 7 positions agree with TRBD1. V lost 5 bases and J lost 16; bases outside the gene matches: 14. The germline CDR1 and CDR2 sequences are SGHTA and FQGNSA. This CDR3 is built from 14 residues. The CDR3 is CASSPASGTVILHF. CDR3 DNA: TGTGCCAGCAGCCCAGCCTCCGGGACAGTAATTCTCCACTTT.

The V call is TRBV5-6, the J call TRBJ2-3, with D unresolved. Germline V gene lookup returns CDR1 SGHDT and CDR2 YYEEEE. V was clipped by 4 bases and J by 2 bases, with 8 bases between them. The CDR3 runs to 13 residues. The CDR3 loop is CASSATFTDTQYF. CDR3 sequence (DNA): TGTGCCAGCAGCGCTACATTCACAGATACGCAGTATTTT.

This clone was found a few times. V is TRBV11-2 and J is TRBJ2-7; TRBD1 matches at 9 bases. The CDR3 loop spans 12 amino acids. With V trimmed by 5 bases and J by 6 bases, 2 bases remained unmatched. Germline values: CDR1 SGHAT, CDR2 FQNNGV. DNA for the CDR3: TGTGCCAGCAGCCCGGACAGGGGCGAGCAGTACTTC. Residues: CASSPDRGEQYF. The entire variable domain, with the rest obtained from reference TRBV11-2 and TRBJ2-7, is as follows: EAGVAQSPRYKIIEKRQSVAFWCNPISGHATLYWYQQILGQGPKLLIQFQNNGVVDDSQLPKDRFSAERLKGVDSTLKIQPAKLEDSAVYLCASSPDRGEQYFGPGTRLTVT.

J is TRBJ1-1 and V is TRBV27; TRBD1 might be the D (6 bases). The V and J ends lost 5 bases and 6 bases respectively, with 16 bases between them. Germline CDR1 MNHEY, CDR2 SMNVEV (reference sequence). This CDR3 is built from 14 residues. CDR3 in DNA: TGTGCCAGCAGTGGCAGGGGCGCCGTCCCTGAAGCTTTCTTT. Protein sequence: CASSGRGAVPEAFF.

The chain combines TRBV15 with TRBJ2-5; weak D call: TRBD2 (6 bases). In germline, CDR1 is LNHNV, CDR2 YYDKDF (reference sequence). The germline V and J ends were trimmed by 1 base and 6 bases, with 15 bases remaining between them. The CDR3 is 15 amino acids. The CDR3 is CATSRAGTLFQTQYF. The CDR3 region has the DNA TGTGCCACCAGCAGAGCGGGGACTCTCTTCCAGACCCAGTACTTC.

The chain carries TRBV9 and TRBJ1-4; unclear D gene. Deletions cut 4 bases from V and 3 bases from J, with 16 bases between. Germline V CDR1 and CDR2: SGDLS, YYNGEE. CDR3 length equals 16 residues. As DNA, the CDR3 is TGTGCCAGCAGCCCTGCAGGTCTCGGGGCTAATGAAAAACTGTTTTTT. Translated: CASSPAGLGANEKLFF.

The J gene is TRBJ2-3, the V gene TRBV6-4; D is unresolved. CDR1 is MRHNA, CDR2 SNTAGT, per germline. CDR3 size: 14 residues. V dropped 3 bases and J dropped 0 bases, with 7 bases sitting between them. In DNA, the CDR3 is TGTGCCAGCAGTGAGGCGATGAGCACAGATACGCAGTATTTT. It translates to CASSEAMSTDTQYF.

The chain employs TRBV6-5 and TRBJ1-2; 11 nucleotides match TRBD1. The CDR3 length is 14 residues. CDR1 MNHEY and CDR2 SVGAGI come from the germline V gene. Germline trimming cut 8 bases from V and 7 bases from J; bases unmatched to any gene: 9. This CDR3 reads CASGPRTGGRGYTF. In DNA, the CDR3 is TGTGCCAGCGGCCCCCGGACAGGGGGCCGTGGCTACACCTTC.